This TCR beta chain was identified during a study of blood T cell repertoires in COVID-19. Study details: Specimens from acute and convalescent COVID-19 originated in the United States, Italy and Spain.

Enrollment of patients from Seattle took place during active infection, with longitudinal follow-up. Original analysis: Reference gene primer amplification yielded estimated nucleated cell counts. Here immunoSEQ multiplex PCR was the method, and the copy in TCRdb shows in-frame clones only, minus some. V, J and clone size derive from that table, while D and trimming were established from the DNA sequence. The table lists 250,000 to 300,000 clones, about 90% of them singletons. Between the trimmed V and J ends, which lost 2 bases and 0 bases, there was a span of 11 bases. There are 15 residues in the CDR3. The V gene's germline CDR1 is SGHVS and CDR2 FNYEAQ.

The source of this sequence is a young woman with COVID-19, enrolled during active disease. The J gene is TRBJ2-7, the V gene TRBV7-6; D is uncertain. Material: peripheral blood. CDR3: CASSLMSVNSYEQYF. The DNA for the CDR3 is TGTGCCAGCAGCTTAATGTCAGTCAACTCCTACGAGCAGTACTTC.